The rows below give T cell receptor beta chains drawn from one sample of a study of T cell responses to AZD1222 COVID-19 vaccine. Produced via immunoSEQ multiplex PCR; TCRdb's table is partial and in-frame only. The sample carries 7,500 to 9,000 clones, around 87% recorded once. Source: peripheral blood, taken 28 days after the second AZD1222 dose. These receptors came from an adult who received the AZD1222 COVID-19 vaccine. Both conserved end residues are part of each CDR3. The D gene is left open where the match is weak. Not every row has a clone size; where given, it reads once, few, many or a size class.

V: TRBV5-8; J: TRBJ2-6; D: NA; size: NA; CDR3: CASSLEWGANVLTF; DNA: TGTGCCAGCAGCTTGGAGTGGGGGGCCAACGTCCTGACTTTC
V: TRBV3-1/TRBV3-2; J: TRBJ1-4; D: NA; size: NA; CDR3: CASSRTGIVGEKLFF; DNA: TGTGCCAGCAGCCGGACCGGGATAGTCGGTGAAAAACTGTTTTTT
V: TRBV4-3; J: TRBJ1-1; D: NA; size: NA; CDR3: CASSLSGSMNTEAFF; DNA: TGCGCCAGCAGCCTGAGCGGCAGCATGAACACTGAAGCTTTCTTT
V: TRBV28; J: TRBJ1-1; D: NA; size: NA; CDR3: CASSFWGGKDAEAFF; DNA: TGTGCCAGCAGTTTCTGGGGAGGGAAGGATGCTGAAGCTTTCTTT
V: TRBV3-1/TRBV3-2; J: TRBJ1-4; D: TRBD1; size: NA; CDR3: CASSHQTGSNEKLFF; DNA: TGTGCCAGCAGCCACCAGACAGGGAGTAATGAAAAACTGTTTTTT
V: TRBV12-3/TRBV12-4; J: TRBJ1-2; D: NA; size: NA; CDR3: CASSLMGYGYTF; DNA: TGTGCCAGCAGTTTAATGGGGTATGGCTACACCTTC
V: TRBV12-3/TRBV12-4; J: TRBJ2-4; D: NA; size: NA; CDR3: CASSFDRHSIQYF; DNA: TGTGCCAGCAGTTTCGACCGACACAGCATTCAGTACTTC
V: TRBV19; J: TRBJ2-4; D: NA; size: NA; CDR3: CASTPGIKNIQYF; DNA: TGTGCCAGTACTCCGGGGATCAAAAACATTCAGTACTTC
V: TRBV28; J: TRBJ1-2; D: NA; size: few; CDR3: CASSLSGSWRNGYTF; DNA: TGTGCCAGCAGTTTATCGGGGAGTTGGAGGAATGGCTACACCTTC
V: TRBV5-1; J: TRBJ1-6; D: NA; size: NA; CDR3: CASSLEGQDSPLHF; DNA: TGCGCCAGCAGCTTGGAGGGGCAGGATTCACCCCTCCACTTT
V: TRBV15; J: TRBJ1-6; D: NA; size: NA; CDR3: CATSRVDRGSGSPLHF; DNA: TGTGCCACCAGCAGAGTGGACCGGGGGTCGGGTTCACCCCTCCACTTT
V: TRBV5-4; J: TRBJ2-2; D: TRBD2; size: NA; CDR3: CASSSLAGVDTGELFF; DNA: TGTGCCAGCAGCTCTTTAGCGGGAGTGGACACCGGGGAGCTGTTTTTT
V: TRBV19; J: TRBJ1-5; D: NA; size: once; CDR3: CASSIRVARDNQPQHF; DNA: TGTGCCAGTAGTATAAGGGTGGCCAGGGACAATCAGCCCCAGCATTTT
V: TRBV7-2; J: TRBJ2-3; D: TRBD2; size: NA; CDR3: CASSLVGIAGVRDTQYF; DNA: TGTGCCAGCAGCTTAGTCGGGATAGCGGGGGTCAGGGATACGCAGTATTTT
V: TRBV5-4; J: TRBJ2-7; D: NA; size: NA; CDR3: CASSLLSRAYEQYF; DNA: TGTGCCAGCAGCTTGCTCAGCCGGGCCTACGAGCAGTACTTC
V: TRBV19; J: TRBJ1-2; D: NA; size: NA; CDR3: CASSLWDSGYTF; DNA: TGTGCCAGTAGCCTATGGGATAGTGGCTACACCTTC
V: TRBV5-1; J: TRBJ2-1; D: TRBD1; size: NA; CDR3: CASSMGQAHDEQFF; DNA: TGCGCCAGCAGCATGGGACAGGCTCACGATGAGCAGTTCTTC
V: TRBV5-5; J: TRBJ2-2; D: TRBD2; size: NA; CDR3: CASSIGLAGLTGELFF; DNA: TGTGCCAGCAGCATAGGACTAGCGGGACTCACCGGGGAGCTGTTTTTT
V: TRBV11-2; J: TRBJ2-3; D: TRBD1; size: large; CDR3: CASSLVGWGQGAGTDTQYF; DNA: TGTGCCAGCAGCTTAGTCGGTTGGGGACAGGGGGCCGGCACAGATACGCAGTATTTT
V: TRBV7-9; J: TRBJ2-7; D: TRBD1; size: NA; CDR3: CASSPGTGSSYEQYF; DNA: TGTGCCAGCAGCCCCGGGACAGGGAGCTCCTACGAGCAGTACTTC
V: TRBV3-1/TRBV3-2; J: TRBJ1-5; D: NA; size: NA; CDR3: CASSLSRSSNQPQHF; DNA: TGTGCCAGCAGCCTCAGCAGAAGTAGCAATCAGCCCCAGCATTTT
V: TRBV9; J: TRBJ2-7; D: TRBD1; size: NA; CDR3: CASSVGVGGLEQYF; DNA: TGTGCCAGCAGCGTAGGGGTAGGGGGCCTCGAGCAGTACTTC
V: TRBV9; J: TRBJ2-5; D: NA; size: NA; CDR3: CASSTPRRGWDQETQYF; DNA: TGTGCCAGCAGTACCCCCCGTCGGGGGTGGGATCAAGAGACCCAGTACTTC
V: TRBV7-2; J: TRBJ2-1; D: TRBD2; size: NA; CDR3: CASSLAWGTSGKLQFF; DNA: TGTGCCAGCAGCTTAGCGTGGGGGACTAGCGGGAAACTGCAGTTCTTC
V: TRBV2; J: TRBJ2-7; D: TRBD2; size: NA; CDR3: CASSPLAAYEQYF; DNA: TGTGCCAGCAGTCCACTAGCGGCGTACGAGCAGTACTTC
V: TRBV27; J: TRBJ2-3; D: NA; size: NA; CDR3: CASKFRERSDTQYF; DNA: TGTGCCAGCAAGTTTCGGGAGAGGTCAGATACGCAGTATTTT
V: TRBV5-1; J: TRBJ2-7; D: NA; size: NA; CDR3: CASRWDSNYEQYF; DNA: TGCGCCAGCAGATGGGACTCCAACTACGAGCAGTACTTC
V: TRBV6-5; J: TRBJ2-7; D: TRBD1; size: NA; CDR3: CASSRSGTGRNEQYF; DNA: TGTGCCAGCAGCCGCTCCGGGACAGGGAGAAACGAGCAGTACTTC
V: TRBV4-2; J: TRBJ2-5; D: NA; size: NA; CDR3: CASSQDLRGETQYF; DNA: TGTGCCAGCAGCCAAGATCTTCGGGGAGAGACCCAGTACTTC
V: TRBV7-2; J: TRBJ1-5; D: NA; size: NA; CDR3: CASSLGYGNQPQHF; DNA: TGTGCCAGCAGCTTAGGTTATGGCAATCAGCCCCAGCATTTT
V: TRBV5-1; J: TRBJ2-7; D: NA; size: NA; CDR3: CASSFDPPRSNEQYF; DNA: TGCGCCAGCAGCTTTGACCCCCCTCGAAGTAACGAGCAGTACTTC
V: TRBV5-1; J: TRBJ2-5; D: TRBD2; size: NA; CDR3: CASSPGLAGHQETQYF; DNA: TGCGCCAGCAGCCCCGGACTAGCGGGGCACCAAGAGACCCAGTACTTC
V: TRBV5-4; J: TRBJ2-7; D: TRBD2; size: NA; CDR3: CASSWSSGVAYEQYF; DNA: TGTGCCAGCAGCTGGTCTAGCGGGGTTGCCTACGAGCAGTACTTC
V: TRBV6-5; J: TRBJ1-4; D: TRBD1; size: NA; CDR3: CASSQPGGTNEKLFF; DNA: TGTGCCAGCAGTCAACCAGGGGGGACTAATGAAAAACTGTTTTTT
V: TRBV29-1; J: TRBJ1-5; D: NA; size: NA; CDR3: CSVRENEGNQPQHF; DNA: TGCAGCGTCCGGGAAAACGAGGGCAATCAGCCCCAGCATTTT
V: TRBV5-4; J: TRBJ1-2; D: NA; size: NA; CDR3: CASSSALDSQYGYTF; DNA: TGTGCCAGCAGCTCGGCCCTGGACAGCCAATATGGCTACACCTTC
V: TRBV28; J: TRBJ1-2; D: NA; size: few; CDR3: CASSRLDFGNYGYTF; DNA: TGTGCCAGCAGCCGGTTGGACTTCGGCAACTATGGCTACACCTTC
V: TRBV24-1; J: TRBJ1-1; D: TRBD1; size: NA; CDR3: CATSDPGRGGKAFF; DNA: TGTGCCACCAGTGATCCGGGACGAGGGGGCAAGGCTTTCTTT
V: TRBV24-1; J: TRBJ1-1; D: TRBD1; size: NA; CDR3: CATRISQGAEAFF; DNA: TGTGCCACCAGAATTTCACAGGGGGCTGAAGCTTTCTTT
V: TRBV9; J: TRBJ2-3; D: TRBD2; size: NA; CDR3: CASSTGLAHTQYF; DNA: TGTGCCAGCAGCACTGGACTAGCCCATACGCAGTATTTT
V: TRBV6-2/TRBV6-3; J: TRBJ2-2; D: NA; size: NA; CDR3: CASSYVGPGELFF; DNA: TGTGCCAGCAGTTACGTGGGCCCCGGGGAGCTGTTTTTT
V: TRBV19; J: TRBJ1-3; D: NA; size: NA; CDR3: CASSIRNTIYF; DNA: TGTGCCAGTAGTATTAGAAACACCATATATTTT
V: TRBV10-3; J: TRBJ2-7; D: TRBD1; size: once; CDR3: CAISELGQGGSYEQYF; DNA: TGTGCCATCAGTGAGTTGGGACAGGGGGGGTCCTACGAGCAGTACTTC
V: TRBV7-9; J: TRBJ2-3; D: TRBD1; size: NA; CDR3: CASSLTGPTDTQYF; DNA: TGTGCCAGCAGCTTGACAGGGCCCACAGATACGCAGTATTTT
V: TRBV3-1/TRBV3-2; J: TRBJ1-1; D: TRBD1; size: NA; CDR3: CASSQIDRVTEAFF; DNA: TGTGCCAGCAGCCAGATAGACAGGGTGACTGAAGCTTTCTTT
V: TRBV2; J: TRBJ2-7; D: TRBD2; size: once; CDR3: CASSGGLAEAYEQYF; DNA: TGTGCCAGCAGTGGGGGACTAGCGGAGGCCTACGAGCAGTACTTC
V: TRBV5-1; J: TRBJ1-2; D: NA; size: NA; CDR3: CASSQNPGRQNYGYTF; DNA: TGCGCCAGCAGCCAGAACCCCGGCAGGCAGAACTATGGCTACACCTTC
V: TRBV5-1; J: TRBJ2-7; D: TRBD1; size: NA; CDR3: CASSLAGTGVAGEQYF; DNA: TGCGCCAGCAGCTTGGCCGGGACAGGGGTAGCAGGCGAGCAGTACTTC
V: TRBV30; J: TRBJ2-7; D: NA; size: NA; CDR3: CAWSIPGSYEQYF; DNA: TGTGCCTGGAGTATCCCCGGGTCCTACGAGCAGTACTTC
V: TRBV11-2; J: TRBJ2-5; D: NA; size: NA; CDR3: CASSPDLTGQETQYF; DNA: TGTGCCAGCAGCCCCGACCTGACAGGCCAAGAGACCCAGTACTTC
V: TRBV7-8; J: TRBJ1-2; D: NA; size: once; CDR3: CASSPREGRGYTF; DNA: TGTGCCAGCAGCCCACGGGAGGGGCGGGGCTACACCTTC
V: TRBV7-2; J: TRBJ1-1; D: NA; size: NA; CDR3: CASSLGTVGGWGTEAFF; DNA: TGTGCCAGCAGCTTAGGGACTGTGGGGGGTTGGGGCACTGAAGCTTTCTTT
V: TRBV9; J: TRBJ2-7; D: NA; size: NA; CDR3: CASSIAGDGAYEQYF; DNA: TGTGCCAGCAGTATCGCAGGGGACGGCGCCTACGAGCAGTACTTC
V: TRBV7-8; J: TRBJ2-5; D: TRBD1; size: NA; CDR3: CASSLQGAGETQYF; DNA: TGTGCCAGCAGCTTACAGGGGGCAGGGGAGACCCAGTACTTC
V: TRBV9; J: TRBJ2-3; D: NA; size: NA; CDR3: CASGPGGLTDTQYF; DNA: TGTGCCAGCGGACCTGGGGGGCTAACAGATACGCAGTATTTT
V: TRBV10-3; J: TRBJ2-7; D: NA; size: few; CDR3: CAISEPPGDEQYF; DNA: TGTGCCATCAGTGAGCCCCCAGGGGACGAGCAGTACTTC
V: TRBV5-5; J: TRBJ1-1; D: NA; size: NA; CDR3: CASSLVPTGNTEAFF; DNA: TGTGCCAGCAGCTTGGTGCCTACAGGGAACACTGAAGCTTTCTTT
V: TRBV6-1; J: TRBJ2-7; D: NA; size: NA; CDR3: CASSEALYGQVPGQYF; DNA: TGTGCCAGCAGTGAAGCCCTATATGGTCAGGTTCCCGGGCAGTACTTC
V: TRBV7-2; J: TRBJ2-3; D: TRBD2; size: NA; CDR3: CASSLVGLAGGSGTDTQYF; DNA: TGTGCCAGCAGCTTAGTGGGACTAGCGGGAGGGTCGGGCACAGATACGCAGTATTTT